The rows below give T cell receptor beta chains drawn from one sample of a study of patients and donors after allogeneic stem cell transplantation. TCRdb independently ran MiXCR on the RT-PCR reads; one entry per CDR3 protein. The repertoire includes about 210,000 distinct CDR3 sequences, 38% of them detected once, and about 9.9% sits in the top ten. Specimen: blood, either unsorted or a sorted T cell fraction (not recorded which). These receptors were taken from a human donor who was either an allogeneic HSCT recipient or a stem cell or donor lymphocyte infusion donor (not recorded which). It is not recorded whose cells these are; they may come from a transplant donor. Both conserved end residues are trimmed from each CDR3.

v_call	cdr3_length	j_call	cdr3_aa
TRBV15	13	TRBJ1-1	ATSREGDLNTEAF
TRBV12-3/TRBV12-4	11	TRBJ1-1	ASSTDSNTEAF
TRBV5-1	13	TRBJ1-4	ASSLGGQANEKLF
TRBV11-1	13	TRBJ1-6	ASSASPVGNSPLH
TRBV20-1	13	TRBJ2-3	SASSRGGTTDTQY
TRBV10-3	11	TRBJ2-1	AITSQAVNEKF
TRBV6-5	13	TRBJ2-7	ASRQGPFGAYEQY
TRBV7-2	13	TRBJ1-6	ASSLDRGGNSPLH
TRBV24-1	14	TRBJ2-1	ATSDPGTGNYNEQF
TRBV3-1	12	TRBJ2-2	ASSQFGSPGELF
TRBV7-3	12	TRBJ1-6	ASSLTLNGSPLH
TRBV15	10	TRBJ2-1	ATRDFRGEQF
TRBV4-3	16	TRBJ1-6	ASSQRFREGSYNSPLH
TRBV5-5	13	TRBJ1-2	ASSLVPGQGDGYT
TRBV7-2	13	TRBJ2-5	ASSLTSGGGETQY
TRBV2	13	TRBJ2-5	ASSIGRVNQETQY
TRBV25-1	15	TRBJ1-3	ASSEWGGMGSGNTIY
TRBV20-1	14	TRBJ2-7	SASSPGQGTSYEQY
TRBV10-3	12	TRBJ1-1	AVHNGALSTEAF